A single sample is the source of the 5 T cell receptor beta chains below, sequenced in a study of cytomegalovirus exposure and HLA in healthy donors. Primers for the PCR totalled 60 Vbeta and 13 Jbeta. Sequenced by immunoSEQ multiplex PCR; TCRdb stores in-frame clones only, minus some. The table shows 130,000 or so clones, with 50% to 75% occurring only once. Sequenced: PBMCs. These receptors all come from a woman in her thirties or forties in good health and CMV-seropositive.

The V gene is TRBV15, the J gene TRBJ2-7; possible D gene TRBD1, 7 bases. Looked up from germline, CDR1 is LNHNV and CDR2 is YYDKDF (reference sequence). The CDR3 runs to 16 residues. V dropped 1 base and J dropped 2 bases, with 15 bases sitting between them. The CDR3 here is CATSRGLEGAAYEQYF. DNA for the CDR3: TGTGCCACCAGCAGAGGGTTGGAGGGGGCTGCCTACGAGCAGTACTTC.

The CDR3 reads CASSREYEQYF. The CDR3 DNA sequence: TGTGCCAGCAGTAGAGAGTACGAGCAGTACTTC. This rearrangement joins TRBV28 to TRBJ2-7, with D unresolved. V was pared by 5 bases and J by 4 bases, with 6 bases between. This CDR3 has 11 amino acids. CDR1 and CDR2 (germline): MDHEN, SYDVKM.

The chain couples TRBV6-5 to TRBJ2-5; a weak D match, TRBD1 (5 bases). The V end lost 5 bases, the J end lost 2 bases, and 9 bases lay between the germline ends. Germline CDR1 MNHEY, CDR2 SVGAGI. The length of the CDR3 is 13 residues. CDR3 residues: CASSRGGQETQYF. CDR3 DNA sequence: TGTGCCAGCAGTAGGGGCGGACAAGAGACCCAGTACTTC.

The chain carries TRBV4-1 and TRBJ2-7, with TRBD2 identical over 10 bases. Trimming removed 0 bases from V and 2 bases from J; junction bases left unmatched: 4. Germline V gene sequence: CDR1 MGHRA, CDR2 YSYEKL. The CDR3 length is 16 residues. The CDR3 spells CASSQDTSGNPYEQYF. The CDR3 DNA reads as TGCGCCAGCAGCCAAGATACTAGCGGGAACCCCTACGAGCAGTACTTC.

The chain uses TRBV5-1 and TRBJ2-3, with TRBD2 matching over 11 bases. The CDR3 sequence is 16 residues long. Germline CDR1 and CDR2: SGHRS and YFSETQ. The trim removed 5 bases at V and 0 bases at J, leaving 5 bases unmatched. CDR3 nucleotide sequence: TGCGCCAGCAGGTATACTAGCGGGGGAAGCACAGATACGCAGTATTTT. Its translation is CASRYTSGGSTDTQYF.